Each of the 26 T cell receptor beta chains below was sequenced from the same sample in a study of control samples from healthy donors and cancer patients. TCRdb keeps only in-frame clones here, not all; method: immunoSEQ multiplex PCR. The sample contains 150,000 to 200,000 clones, roughly 89% of which appear only once. The sequencing sample was made of blood. Receptor source: a woman between 50 and 59 years old in good health.

This sequence joins TRBV3-1 (or the pseudogene TRBV3-2) and TRBJ2-7, with TRBD1 matching over 7 bases. From germline, CDR1 is LGHDT and CDR2 YNNKEL (reference sequence). The CDR3 loop spans 13 amino acids. The J segment lost 5 bases and the V segment lost 1 base, leaving 2 bases of the junction unmatched. In DNA form, the CDR3 reads TGTGCCAGCAGCCAAGTACAGGGGAACGAGCAGTACTTC. Encoded protein: CASSQVQGNEQYF.

This sequence joins TRBV9 and TRBJ2-7; 9 nucleotides line up with TRBD2. This CDR3 spans 14 amino acids. The germline V gene encodes CDR1 SGDLS and CDR2 YYNGEE. V lost 7 bases to trimming and J lost 2 bases; unmatched junction nucleotides: 7. CDR3 residues: CASGRAGGAYEQYF. The CDR3 DNA reads TGTGCCAGCGGAAGAGCGGGAGGCGCCTACGAGCAGTACTTC.

In its sample, this clone was seen once. This rearrangement joins TRBV6-2 or TRBV6-3 to TRBJ1-3; D unresolved. Germline CDR1 MNHEY, CDR2 SVGEGT. V gave up 6 bases and J gave up 0 bases, with 9 bases separating them. The CDR3 covers 14 residues. The CDR3 DNA is TGTGCCAGCAGCCCCGAATTCTCTGGAAACACCATATATTTT. The encoded protein is CASSPEFSGNTIYF.

V usage is TRBV4-2 and J usage is TRBJ2-7; no firm D call. The ends were cut back, 4 bases at V and 3 bases at J, with 10 bases in the middle. Germline V gives CDR1 LGHNA, CDR2 YNFKEQ. The CDR3 contains 13 residues. The CDR3 is CASSPSERYEQYF. As DNA, the CDR3 is TGTGCCAGCAGCCCATCCGAGCGCTACGAGCAGTACTTC.

The chain uses TRBV4-3 and TRBJ2-3; a possible D gene is TRBD2 (6 bases). The CDR3 is made up of 17 amino acids. V was shortened by 0 bases and J by 0 bases, with 13 bases between the two germline ends. CDR1 is LGHNA and CDR2 is YSLEER in the germline V gene. CDR3 in DNA: TGCGCCAGCAGCCAAGATCTTTTGCGGGGTAGCACAGATACGCAGTATTTT. This gives the protein CASSQDLLRGSTDTQYF.

V gene TRBV6-2 or TRBV6-3 combines with J gene TRBJ1-2, with D possibly matching TRBD1 (5 bases). The germline V gene encodes CDR1 MNHEY and CDR2 SVGEGT. V lost 2 bases and J lost 7, with 11 bases in between. The length of the CDR3 is 13 residues. The CDR3 DNA is TGTGCCAGCAGTTACGTGTCAGGGCTTGGCTACACCTTC. Residues: CASSYVSGLGYTF.

The chain uses TRBV11-3 and TRBJ2-5; D could derive from TRBD1 or TRBD2 (5 bases each). The length of the CDR3 is 15 residues. Trimming took 0 bases from V and 0 from J, leaving 8 bases between them. In germline, CDR1 is SGHNT, CDR2 YENEEA. The CDR3 DNA is TGTGCCAGCAGCTTAGACGGGACCTACCAAGAGACCCAGTACTTC. Residues: CASSLDGTYQETQYF.

This clone has just one count. The chain has TRBV2 and TRBJ2-1; 9 bases fit TRBD2. There are 16 residues in the CDR3. The V and J ends lost 7 bases and 7 bases, in that order; junction bases with no gene match: 14. CDR1 and CDR2 (germline): SNHLY, FYNNEI. The chain's CDR3 is CASTEGLAGSGNEQFF. The CDR3 coding sequence is TGTGCCAGCACCGAGGGGCTAGCGGGGTCCGGGAATGAGCAGTTCTTC.

The chain carries TRBV7-2 and TRBJ2-3; 12 nucleotides match TRBD1. Per the germline V gene, CDR1 is SGHTA and CDR2 is FQGNSA. The trim removed 0 bases at V and 2 bases at J, leaving 0 bases unmatched. This CDR3 is 16 amino acids long. The CDR3 region is CASSLAGQGATDTQYF. The CDR3 nucleotides read TGTGCCAGCAGCTTAGCGGGACAGGGGGCCACAGATACGCAGTATTTT.

The J gene is TRBJ1-1, the V gene TRBV6-1; D is undetermined. The CDR3 contains 14 residues. Germline V gene lookup returns CDR1 MNHNS and CDR2 SASEGT. Between the trimmed V and J ends, which lost 3 bases and 3 bases, there was a span of 11 bases. The CDR3 loop is CASSDGPWDTEAFF. The DNA for the CDR3 is TGTGCCAGCAGTGACGGACCGTGGGACACTGAAGCTTTCTTT.

The chain couples TRBV5-4 to TRBJ2-1; D could derive from TRBD1 or TRBD2 (5 bases each). V was shortened by 2 bases and J by 9 bases, with 12 bases between the two germline ends. Germline V lookup: CDR1 SGHNT, CDR2 YYREEE (reference sequence). The CDR3 contains 13 residues. The CDR3 bases are TGTGCCAGCAGCTTCTGGGACGCTGGTGAGCAGTTCTTC. This codes for CASSFWDAGEQFF. The whole variable domain, remainder taken from reference TRBV5-4 and TRBJ2-1, is ETGVTQSPTHLIKTRGQQVTLRCSSQSGHNTVSWYQQALGQGPQFIFQYYREEENGRGNFPPRFSGLQFPNYSSELNVNALELDDSALYLCASSFWDAGEQFFGPGTRLTVL.

As DNA, the CDR3 is TGTGCCAGCAGTGTTTCCCTTTTGAGACTGACTGAAGCTTTCTTT. Amino acids: CASSVSLLRLTEAFF. V is TRBV28 and J is TRBJ1-1; no reliable D call. Germline CDR1 reads MDHEN; CDR2 reads SYDVKM. V was clipped by 5 bases and J by 5 bases, with 18 bases between them. The CDR3 has 15 residues.

V and J are TRBV6-2 or TRBV6-3 and TRBJ1-2, with no clear D. Germline V CDR1 and CDR2: MNHEY, SVGEGT. The germline V and J ends were trimmed by 2 bases and 4 bases, with 14 bases remaining between them. This CDR3 is 15 amino acids long. The CDR3 DNA follows: TGTGCCAGCAGTTACATGCGAGATCCACCCTATGGCTACACCTTC. Translation gives CASSYMRDPPYGYTF.

V usage is TRBV5-6 and J usage is TRBJ1-6; D is ambiguous. The CDR3 sequence is 18 residues long. V was clipped by 2 bases and J by 0 bases, with 15 bases between them. Germline CDR1 SGHDT, CDR2 YYEEEE. The CDR3 DNA reads TGTGCCAGCAGCTTATACCAAGTGGGTAGCTCCTATAATTCACCCCTCCACTTT. Residues: CASSLYQVGSSYNSPLHF.

The chain couples TRBV12-1 to TRBJ2-2; the table's D call TRBD1 went unverified against the DNA. TRBV12-1 is annotated as a pseudogene. CDR3 length equals 15 residues. The CDR3, as DNA: TGTGCCAGCAGCTTTGATGGGACAGGGGTCGGGGAGCTGTTTTTT. It codes for CASSFDGTGVGELFF.

J is TRBJ1-5 and V is TRBV2, with a possible D match to TRBD1 (5 bases). CDR1 and CDR2 from the germline V gene are SNHLY and FYNNEI. V lost 6 bases to trimming and J lost 1 base, with 22 bases between them. The CDR3 contains 18 residues. CDR3 amino acids: CASRPQRGVSGSNQPQHF. In nucleotides, the CDR3 is TGTGCCAGCAGACCGCAAAGGGGCGTCTCGGGGAGCAATCAGCCCCAGCATTTT.

The genes are TRBV27 and TRBJ1-6, with D maybe TRBD1 (6 bases). Germline-derived CDR1 and CDR2 are MNHEY and SMNVEV (reference sequence). Trimming pared 5 bases from V and 4 bases from J, leaving 18 bases between. This CDR3 spans 17 amino acids. CDR3 amino acids: CASSTWTAPVYNSPLHF. Here the CDR3 DNA reads TGTGCCAGCAGTACCTGGACAGCGCCTGTTTATAATTCACCCCTCCACTTT.

The chain carries TRBV30 and TRBJ2-1; 12 bases agree with TRBD2. J lost 8 bases, V lost 2 bases, and 1 base had no gene match. CDR1 is GTSNPN and CDR2 is SVGIG in the germline V gene (reference sequence). CDR3 size: 13 residues. The CDR3 coding sequence is TGTGCCTGGAGTCTAGCGGGAGGGTATGAGCAGTTCTTC. Translation: CAWSLAGGYEQFF.

The rearrangement links TRBV6-4 to TRBJ2-2, with TRBD2 matching over 12 bases. V lost 4 bases to trimming and J lost 6 bases; unmatched junction nucleotides: 6. This CDR3 has 16 amino acids. Germline lookup yields CDR1 MRHNA and CDR2 SNTAGT. CDR3 DNA: TGTGCCAGCAGTGCCCTAGCGGGAGGGCCTGCCGGGGAGCTGTTTTTT. This encodes CASSALAGGPAGELFF.

V is TRBV3-1 (or the pseudogene TRBV3-2) and J is TRBJ1-1; TRBD1 aligns across 7 bases. Per the germline V gene, CDR1 is LGHDT and CDR2 is YNNKEL (reference sequence). The junction had 6 bases not matched to a gene; V was cut back by 4 bases and J by 10 bases. The CDR3 is 12 residues long. The DNA of the CDR3 is TGTGCCAGCAGCCCCAGGGGGTTAATAGCTTTCTTT. Protein product: CASSPRGLIAFF.

In its sample, this clone was seen once. The V call is TRBV5-8, the J call TRBJ1-1; 8 nucleotides line up with TRBD1. After removal of 4 bases from V and 5 bases from J, the junction contained 13 bases not matched to a gene. CDR1 is SGHTS, CDR2 YDEGEE, per germline. The CDR3 totals 16 residues. CDR3 amino acids: CASSDPRRRDRTEAFF. In nucleotides, the CDR3 is TGTGCCAGCAGCGACCCGAGGAGACGGGACAGGACTGAAGCTTTCTTT.

A note on this clone: The identical CDR3 is also encoded by other nucleotide sequences in the sample. This rearrangement joins TRBV5-1 to TRBJ2-2; 8 bases match TRBD2. After removal of 4 bases from V and 5 bases from J, the junction contained 19 bases not matched to a gene. Germline assignment: CDR1 SGHRS and CDR2 YFSETQ. CDR3 length equals 19 residues. The CDR3 bases are TGCGCCAGCAGCCAGACCGGACTCGCGGGGGGCTGGGGGACCGGGGAGCTGTTTTTT. As protein: CASSQTGLAGGWGTGELFF.

This clone has only one observation. The rearrangement uses TRBV10-3 and TRBJ2-1, with 7 bases that match TRBD2. CDR1 is ENHRY, CDR2 SYGVKD, per germline. This CDR3 has 14 amino acids. Germline trimming cut 3 bases from V and 4 bases from J; bases unmatched to any gene: 3. The CDR3 protein is CAISEGLGYNEQFF. In DNA, the CDR3 is TGTGCCATCAGTGAAGGACTAGGTTACAATGAGCAGTTCTTC.

This chain links TRBV29-1 with TRBJ1-5; D possibly corresponds to TRBD1 (6 bases). Germline CDR1 SQVTM, CDR2 ANQGSEA. The CDR3 loop spans 13 amino acids. Trimming took 7 bases from V and 1 from J, leaving 11 bases between them. CDR3 nucleotide sequence: TGCAGCGCCTCGGACAGCAGCAATCAGCCCCAGCATTTT. It translates to CSASDSSNQPQHF.

The chain recombines TRBV2 with TRBJ1-1; possibly TRBD1 for D (5 bases). This CDR3 is 13 amino acids long. V was clipped by 6 bases and J by 10 bases, with 18 bases between them. Germline V gives CDR1 SNHLY, CDR2 FYNNEI. CDR3 residues: CASRTGTSGGAFF. The CDR3, as DNA: TGTGCCAGCAGGACCGGGACCTCGGGAGGAGCTTTCTTT.

The rearrangement joins TRBV7-2 to TRBJ1-6, with TRBD1 identical over 9 bases. V was clipped by 5 bases and J by 10 bases; unmatched bases: 9. The CDR3 covers 15 residues. Germline values: CDR1 SGHTA, CDR2 FQGNSA. The CDR3 reads CASSPQQGAGSPLHF. CDR3 coding DNA: TGTGCCAGCAGCCCTCAACAGGGGGCTGGATCACCCCTCCACTTT.